Below are 29 T cell receptor beta chains sequenced from a single sample in a study of CD8 T cells in Susac syndrome. Random hexamers served to reverse transcribe about 0.5 to 1 ug RNA. TCRdb recomputed calls from the immunoSEQ multiplex PCR reads with MiXCR, one row per CDR3 protein. The sample holds under 550,000 distinct CDR3 sequences; more than 70% are singletons and the top ten take more than 0.09%. The specimen sequenced was CD8+ T cells from PBMCs. The source is a human donor with multiple sclerosis.

This rearrangement joins TRBV4-1 to TRBJ1-1; D remains unclear. Per the germline V gene, CDR1 is MGHRA and CDR2 is YSYEKL. The CDR3 sequence is 16 residues long. Trimming shortened V by 1 base and J by 0 bases, and 12 bases separated the two germline ends. This CDR3 reads CASSQGASGVNTEAFF. The CDR3 DNA reads TGCGCCAGCAGCCAAGGAGCTTCAGGAGTGAACACTGAAGCTTTCTTT.

J is TRBJ2-5 and V is TRBV19; D might be TRBD2 (5 bases). The ends were cut back, 3 bases at V and 3 bases at J, with 14 bases in the middle. Germline V gives CDR1 LNHDA, CDR2 SQIVND (reference sequence). The CDR3 has 15 amino acids. The CDR3, as DNA: TGTGCCAGTAGTATGGAGGCCAAATTCGAAGAGACCCAGTACTTC. Its protein is CASSMEAKFEETQYF.

The V and J genes are TRBV7-9 and TRBJ2-1, with D uncertain. The CDR3 extends over 11 amino acids. V lost 5 bases and J 9 bases, leaving 8 bases between the germline ends. CDR1 is SEHNR, CDR2 FQNEAQ, per germline (reference sequence). The CDR3 DNA follows: TGTGCCAGCAGCGCGACGGGTGAGCAGTTCTTC. Translated, it gives CASSATGEQFF.

The table lists this clonotype with a count of one. The rearrangement links TRBV11-2 to TRBJ1-1; 10 bases are shared with TRBD1. V shed 6 bases and J 8 bases; nucleotides not matched to a gene: 12. This CDR3 region has 15 residues. Germline V lookup: CDR1 SGHAT, CDR2 FQNNGV. CDR3 DNA sequence: TGTGCCAGCAGTTCGACGGGACAGGGGATGGCAGAAGCTTTCTTT. It is translated as CASSSTGQGMAEAFF.

V gene TRBV10-3 combines with J gene TRBJ2-1, with 8 bases lining up with TRBD2. Germline trimming cut 9 bases from V and 1 base from J; bases unmatched to any gene: 8. The CDR3 spans 15 residues. Germline V gives CDR1 ENHRY, CDR2 SYGVKD. DNA of the CDR3: TGTGCCATACAGCGGGAGTTGGGTTCCTACAATGAGCAGTTCTTC. Its translation is CAIQRELGSYNEQFF.

The J gene is TRBJ1-1, the V gene TRBV5-1; a possible D gene is TRBD1 (5 bases). This CDR3 spans 13 amino acids. V was clipped by 0 bases and J by 7 bases, with 10 bases between them. CDR1 is SGHRS and CDR2 is YFSETQ in the germline V gene. The CDR3 DNA follows: TGCGCCAGCAGCTTGGAACAGGACCTTGAAGCTTTCTTT. It is translated as CASSLEQDLEAFF.

V is TRBV4-1 and J is TRBJ1-3; no definite D call. Trimming cost V 1 base and J 0 bases, with 13 bases left between them. The CDR3 contains 17 residues. Looked up from germline, CDR1 is MGHRA and CDR2 is YSYEKL. CDR3 amino acids: CASSQVDTFLSGNTIYF. The CDR3 DNA follows: TGCGCCAGCAGCCAAGTCGATACTTTCCTCTCTGGAAACACCATATATTTT.

The chain links TRBV9 to TRBJ1-1, with no clear D. The CDR3 runs 13 residues. V shed 3 bases and J shed 1 base, with 7 bases lying between them. Germline lookup yields CDR1 SGDLS and CDR2 YYNGEE. The CDR3 nucleotides read TGTGCCAGCAGCGGATGGGGGAACACTGAAGCTTTCTTT. Its protein is CASSGWGNTEAFF.

Here the CDR3 DNA reads TGCGCCAGCAGCCAAGAGGGCACAAGACCCTTTGGACCCCAGCATTTT. Protein product: CASSQEGTRPFGPQHF. This rearrangement joins TRBV4-1 to TRBJ1-5; the D is unclear. The germline V gene has CDR1 MGHRA and CDR2 YSYEKL. The CDR3 totals 16 residues. The V gene lost 0 bases and the J gene lost 10 bases, with 19 bases spanning the gap.

Here the CDR3 DNA reads TGTGCCACCAGCATAGACACCGCGAACACCGGGGAGCTGTTTTTT. Amino acids: CATSIDTANTGELFF. The genes are TRBV15 and TRBJ2-2; no reliable D call. There are 15 residues in the CDR3. Germline lookup yields CDR1 LNHNV and CDR2 YYDKDF (reference sequence). The V end was cut by 4 bases, the J end by 0 bases, with 9 bases between.

The chain recombines TRBV4-1 with TRBJ2-2; D unclear. Germline V gene data show CDR1 as MGHRA and CDR2 as YSYEKL. V was pared by 5 bases and J by 4 bases, with 8 bases between. CDR3 length equals 13 residues. The CDR3 nucleotides are TGCGCCAGCAGCGCCCAGTTCACCGGGGAGCTGTTTTTT. Its translation: CASSAQFTGELFF.

The chain links TRBV12-3 or TRBV12-4 to TRBJ1-2, with TRBD1 identical over 7 bases. V lost 10 bases and J lost 0; bases outside the gene matches: 8. The CDR3 has 14 amino acids. The CDR3 here is CATIQTGTNYGYTF. The CDR3 DNA reads as TGTGCCACCATACAGACAGGGACTAACTATGGCTACACCTTC.

The chain has TRBV19 and TRBJ2-1; D is unclear. The CDR3 is made up of 11 amino acids. V gave up 7 bases and J gave up 7 bases, with 8 bases separating them. Germline V gives CDR1 LNHDA, CDR2 SQIVND (reference sequence). The CDR3 region has the DNA TGTGCCAGTACAACTGGAAATGAGCAGTTCTTC. Translated: CASTTGNEQFF.

The gene calls are TRBV12-3 or TRBV12-4 and TRBJ2-2; 12 positions match TRBD1. J lost 4 bases, V lost 8 bases, and 5 bases had no gene match. The CDR3 covers 15 residues. CDR3 bases: TGTGCCAGCTTGGGACAGGGGGCAGGCACCGGGGAGCTGTTTTTT. It is translated as CASLGQGAGTGELFF.

V and J are TRBV27 and TRBJ1-2; D remains unclear. Germline V gene data show CDR1 as MNHEY and CDR2 as SMNVEV (reference sequence). The V and J ends lost 8 bases and 6 bases respectively, with 16 bases between them. CDR3 length: 13 amino acids. This chain's CDR3 is CASLGVGGNGYTF. The CDR3 coding sequence is TGTGCCAGCCTCGGGGTGGGAGGGAATGGCTACACCTTC.

The chain carries TRBV3-1 and TRBJ2-3, with 7 bases fitting TRBD1. After removal of 6 bases from V and 2 bases from J, the junction contained 8 bases not matched to a gene. Germline-derived CDR1 and CDR2 are LGHDT and YNNKEL (reference sequence). This CDR3 comprises 15 residues. The CDR3 coding sequence is TGTGCCAGCAGTCCCGGGACAGAAGACACAGATACGCAGTATTTT. Protein: CASSPGTEDTDTQYF.

The rearrangement joins TRBV6-5 to TRBJ2-7, with TRBD2 as a possible D gene (6 bases). The V gene lost 2 bases and the J gene lost 0 bases, with 14 bases spanning the gap. CDR1 is MNHEY, CDR2 SVGAGI, per germline. The CDR3 is made up of 16 amino acids. CDR3 sequence: CASSYLGGEASYEQYF. For the CDR3, the DNA is TGTGCCAGCAGTTACCTGGGCGGGGAAGCCTCCTACGAGCAGTACTTC.

V usage is TRBV19 and J usage is TRBJ1-1; D gene unclear. Germline CDR1 and CDR2: LNHDA and SQIVND (reference sequence). The V and J ends lost 7 bases and 1 base respectively, with 10 bases between them. The CDR3 contains 13 residues. The CDR3 bases are TGTGCCAGTATATTACACTCGAACACTGAAGCTTTCTTT. Its protein product is CASILHSNTEAFF.

V and J are TRBV27 and TRBJ2-2, with D tentatively TRBD1 or TRBD2 (6 bases each). Trimming cost V 1 base and J 0 bases, with 9 bases left between them. CDR1 MNHEY and CDR2 SMNVEV come from the germline V gene (reference sequence). CDR3 length: 16 amino acids. The CDR3 DNA sequence: TGTGCCAGCAGTTTATTGGGGGGCGCGAACACCGGGGAGCTGTTTTTT. Protein: CASSLLGGANTGELFF.

This chain links TRBV27 with TRBJ2-7; D perhaps matches TRBD1 (5 bases). The CDR3 length is 14 residues. Germline V lookup: CDR1 MNHEY, CDR2 SMNVEV (reference sequence). V lost 4 bases, J lost 0 bases, and 10 bases lay in between. The CDR3: CASSSYRSSYEQYF. CDR3 nucleotide sequence: TGTGCCAGCAGTTCCTACAGGTCCTCCTACGAGCAGTACTTC.

The CDR3 coding sequence is TGTGCCTGGAGTTCCGGGACAAATAATTCACCCCTCCACTTT. This gives the protein CAWSSGTNNSPLHF. This sequence joins TRBV30 and TRBJ1-6; D is possibly TRBD1 (6 bases). With 2 bases removed from V and 5 bases from J, the gap between germline ends came to 10 bases. The CDR3 contains 14 residues. From germline, CDR1 is GTSNPN and CDR2 SVGIG (reference sequence).

The V call is TRBV29-1, the J call TRBJ2-7, with a tentative D call TRBD1 (5 bases). The CDR3 loop spans 13 amino acids. V lost 3 bases and J 0 bases, leaving 9 bases between the germline ends. Germline CDR1 reads SQVTM; CDR2 reads ANQGSEA. CDR3 DNA: TGCAGCGTTGACGTGCAGGGCTCCTACGAGCAGTACTTC. The encoded protein is CSVDVQGSYEQYF.

J is TRBJ2-7 and V is TRBV4-1, with D hard to call. This CDR3 has 15 amino acids. Per the germline V gene, CDR1 is MGHRA and CDR2 is YSYEKL. V was shortened by 0 bases and J by 2 bases, with 11 bases between the two germline ends. The chain's CDR3 is CASSQEPGLPYEQYF. DNA of the CDR3: TGCGCCAGCAGCCAAGAGCCAGGCTTGCCCTACGAGCAGTACTTC.

The rearrangement uses TRBV29-1 and TRBJ2-5; 12 positions match TRBD2. The CDR3 has 17 amino acids. Losses at the gene ends were 6 bases for V and 5 bases for J; bases not matched to a gene: 16. From germline, CDR1 is SQVTM and CDR2 ANQGSEA. The CDR3 coding sequence is TGCAGCGTCCCGAAGGGGCTAGCGGGGGGGCTCGGGGAGACCCAGTACTTC. This translates into CSVPKGLAGGLGETQYF.

V and J are TRBV6-1 and TRBJ2-7; no reliable D call. V was pared by 0 bases and J by 2 bases, with 8 bases between. The germline CDR1 and CDR2 sequences are MNHNS and SASEGT. This CDR3 spans 14 amino acids. The CDR3 loop reads CASSEAAVAYEQYF. DNA for the CDR3: TGTGCCAGCAGTGAAGCGGCCGTAGCCTACGAGCAGTACTTC.

The chain couples TRBV27 to TRBJ1-2, with TRBD1 matching 7 bases. This CDR3 spans 14 amino acids. J gave up 0 bases and V 5 bases, and 3 bases lay outside the gene matches. In germline, CDR1 is MNHEY, CDR2 SMNVEV (reference sequence). As DNA, the CDR3 is TGTGCCAGCAGTCTAGGGGGCTCTAACTATGGCTACACCTTC. Residues: CASSLGGSNYGYTF.

The chain uses TRBV30 and TRBJ2-5, with D tentatively TRBD1 (6 bases). Trimming shortened V by 2 bases and J by 3 bases, and 16 bases separated the two germline ends. The CDR3 spans 15 residues. CDR1 is GTSNPN and CDR2 is SVGIG in the germline V gene (reference sequence). The CDR3 nucleotides read TGTGCCTGGAGTATTACCGGGTCAGGGGAAGAGACCCAGTACTTC. Its protein is CAWSITGSGEETQYF.

The chain links TRBV29-1 to TRBJ2-7; 13 bases line up with TRBD2. V was clipped by 6 bases and J by 4 bases; unmatched bases: 9. This CDR3 is built from 15 residues. In germline, CDR1 is SQVTM, CDR2 ANQGSEA. CDR3 sequence (DNA): TGCAGCGTCGAAATACCGGGACTAGCGGGGTACGAGCAGTACTTC. This gives the protein CSVEIPGLAGYEQYF.

The chain is built from TRBV7-3 and TRBJ1-1; a weak D match, TRBD1 (5 bases). The germline CDR1 and CDR2 sequences are SGHTA and FQGTGA. V lost 5 bases to trimming and J lost 5 bases, with 12 bases between them. The CDR3 is 13 residues long. The CDR3 DNA follows: TGTGCCAGCAGCCTACCAGGGTGGACTGAAGCTTTCTTT. It encodes CASSLPGWTEAFF. Drawing the rest from reference TRBV7-3 and TRBJ1-1, the complete variable domain is GAGVSQTPSNKVTEKGKYVELRCDPISGHTALYWYRQSLGQGPEFLIYFQGTGAADDSGLPNDRFFAVRPEGSVSTLKIQRTERGDSAVYLCASSLPGWTEAFFGQGTRLTVV.